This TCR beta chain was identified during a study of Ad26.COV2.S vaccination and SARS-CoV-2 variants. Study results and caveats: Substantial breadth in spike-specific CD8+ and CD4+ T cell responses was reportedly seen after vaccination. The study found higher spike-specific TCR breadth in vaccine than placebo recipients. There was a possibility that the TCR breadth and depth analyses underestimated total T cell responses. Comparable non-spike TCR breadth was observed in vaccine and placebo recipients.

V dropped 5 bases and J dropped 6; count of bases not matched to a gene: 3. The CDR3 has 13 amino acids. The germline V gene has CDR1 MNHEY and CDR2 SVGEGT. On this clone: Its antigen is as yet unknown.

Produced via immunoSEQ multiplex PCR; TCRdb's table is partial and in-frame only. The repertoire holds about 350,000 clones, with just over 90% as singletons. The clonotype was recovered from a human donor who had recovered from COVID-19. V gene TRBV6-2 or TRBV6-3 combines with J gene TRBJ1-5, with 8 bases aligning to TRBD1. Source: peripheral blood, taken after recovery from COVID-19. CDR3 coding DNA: TGTGCCAGCAGTGGACAGGGAGGTCAGCCCCAGCATTTT. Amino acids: CASSGQGGQPQHF.